This T cell receptor (beta chain) was documented in a study of cytomegalovirus exposure and HLA in healthy donors (TCRdb year 2017). General notes on the study: The 670 or so repertoires of the first cohort and the 120 validation repertoires were produced on the same platform, according to a later analysis. The study aimed to test whether signatures of past pathogen exposure could be identified by cataloging public T cell receptors. In addition to the first cohort of several hundred subjects, a separate validation cohort of around 110 different subjects was used. To predict cytomegalovirus infection status, the study brought together high-throughput TCR immunosequencing, statistical association of individual TCRs with disease status, and machine learning. General conclusions and limits of the study: In both the original and validation cohorts, the classifier was reported to diagnose cytomegalovirus status with high specificity and sensitivity. Three of the identified cytomegalovirus-associated TCR beta chains were confirmed in vitro to be specific for cytomegalovirus antigens. In the study, some 180 TCR beta chains were listed as associated with cytomegalovirus. It was suggested by the authors that the approach could potentially be generalized to other disease states and immunological phenotypes. The validation cohort had no HLA typing available for a later analysis, so co-occurrence within that cohort was assessed over all 120 or so repertoires. Of the cluster scores, about 94% were above 0 in a later analysis, which found that TCRs clustered in the first cohort also tended to co-occur in the 95 to 150 validation repertoires. Most TCR sequences were observed very rarely across donors, whereas some public TCRs were present in many individuals.

The library was generated by the immunoSEQ multiplex PCR assay. The authors processed their data as follows. A statistical classification framework was developed to diagnose cytomegalovirus status using the catalog of TCR beta chain sequences. TCRdb re-hosts the immuneACCESS table, in-frame sequences only. Its copies lack some clones; in the studies checked, an unresolved V gene accounts for under half of them, and the cause for the rest is not known. D and trimming were read from the DNA, whereas the V and J calls and clone size are those reported in that table. The sample table records 150,000 to 200,000 clones; approximately 85% of these occur just once. The top ten constitute more than 1.4% of the sample. The donors were included in the validation cohort of approximately 130 subjects, a group kept apart from the approximately 670-subject first cohort. Concerning this clone itself: Its antigen specificity is not known. The input lacks base qualities; no much larger clone sits a single base away.

Trimming takes 6 bases off V and 3 bases off J; junction bases not matched to a gene: 5. The cysteine opens and the phenylalanine closes a CDR3 of 13 amino acids. CDR3 DNA only is kept here, 39 bases in frame from base 1. CDR1 and CDR2, looked up from the germline V gene, are SNHLY and FYNNEI. The chain is encoded by TRBV2 joined to TRBJ2-7; TRBD1 fits 7 bases in the junction. Sequencing was done on a sample of PBMCs. The source is a woman younger than 35 in good health and CMV-seronegative. The DNA sequence follows: TGTGCCAGCAGACAGGGGCCCTTCTACGAGCAGTACTTC. It translates as CASRQGPFYEQYF.